These 19 T cell receptor beta chains were all obtained from the same sample, sequenced in a study of T cell changes during pregnancy in multiple sclerosis. Only in-frame clones appear in the TCRdb table, and some are missing; sequencing was by immunoSEQ multiplex PCR. The sample has 40,000 to 45,000 clones, about 92% seen once. The sample was peripheral blood. Receptors originate from a female donor with multiple sclerosis, enrolled in a pregnancy study.

The chain has TRBV20-1 and TRBJ2-7, with 8 bases identical to TRBD2. CDR1 DFQATT and CDR2 SNEGSKA come from the germline V gene (reference sequence). The CDR3 contains 11 residues. V lost 5 bases, J lost 6 bases, and 3 bases stayed unmatched. CDR3 sequence (DNA): TGCAGTGCTCGGGAGGGTGGCGAGCAGTACTTC. Protein: CSAREGGEQYF.

CDR3 region: CASSQNKAPYEQYF. Written as DNA, the CDR3 is TGTGCCAGCAGCCAAAATAAAGCCCCCTACGAGCAGTACTTC. The chain links TRBV11-1 to TRBJ2-7; unclear D gene. The CDR3 contains 14 residues. V lost 5 bases and J lost 2, with 13 bases in between. Germline CDR1 SGHAT, CDR2 FQDESV (reference sequence).

V gene TRBV10-3 combines with J gene TRBJ2-1, with 7 bases aligning to TRBD1. V was pared by 2 bases and J by 11 bases, with 3 bases of the junction left unmatched. This CDR3 is 12 amino acids long. Germline CDR1 reads ENHRY; CDR2 reads SYGVKD. CDR3 bases: TGTGCCATCAGTGAGGCGGACAGGAAGCAGTTCTTC. This sequence encodes CAISEADRKQFF.

V and J are TRBV28 and TRBJ2-5, with a possible D match to TRBD2 (7 bases). The CDR3 has 16 residues. Trimming removed 3 bases from V and 2 bases from J, with 16 bases in between. Germline V lookup: CDR1 MDHEN, CDR2 SYDVKM. The CDR3 here is CASSLGRTAGQETQYF. The DNA for the CDR3 is TGTGCCAGCAGTTTGGGTCGGACAGCGGGACAAGAGACCCAGTACTTC.

This clone appeared once. The J gene is TRBJ2-7, the V gene TRBV29-1; 9 nucleotides line up with TRBD1. Germline V gene data show CDR1 as SQVTM and CDR2 as ANQGSEA. V gave up 4 bases and J gave up 4 bases; unmatched junction bases: 8. The CDR3 sequence is 14 residues long. The CDR3 loop is CSVGRDRDPYEQYF. The CDR3 DNA follows: TGCAGCGTTGGTAGGGACAGGGACCCGTACGAGCAGTACTTC.

The V gene is TRBV27, the J gene TRBJ2-5, with a weak D call TRBD2 (6 bases). This CDR3 has 15 residues. The germline V and J ends were trimmed by 5 bases and 5 bases, with 18 bases remaining between them. Germline CDR1 MNHEY, CDR2 SMNVEV (reference sequence). The CDR3 bases are TGTGCCAGCAGTAGTACAGGTCTCGGAGGGGAGACCCAGTACTTC. Translation: CASSSTGLGGETQYF.

V is TRBV6-5 and J is TRBJ2-1; possible D gene TRBD2, 6 bases. Germline CDR1 and CDR2: MNHEY and SVGAGI. Trimming took off 8 bases at V and 4 bases at J, with 12 bases between the two ends. There are 13 residues in the CDR3. The CDR3 region has the DNA TGTGCCAGCGGGGTAGCGGAGTACAATGAGCAGTTCTTC. Protein sequence: CASGVAEYNEQFF.

This chain links TRBV10-3 with TRBJ2-7; 7 bases fit TRBD1. This CDR3 is 14 amino acids long. CDR1 and CDR2 (germline): ENHRY, SYGVKD. After removal of 4 bases from V and 0 bases from J, the junction contained 3 bases not matched to a gene. CDR3 sequence (DNA): TGTGCCATCAGTGGATCAGGGGGCTCCTACGAGCAGTACTTC. It specifies CAISGSGGSYEQYF.

The chain has TRBV11-2 and TRBJ1-5, with unresolved D. CDR1 is SGHAT, CDR2 FQNNGV, per germline. CDR3 length: 14 amino acids. The V end was cut by 6 bases, the J end by 7 bases, with 16 bases between. Here the CDR3 reads CASSNLGEGQPQHF. The CDR3 DNA reads TGTGCCAGCAGTAACCTCGGGGAAGGCCAGCCCCAGCATTTT. Together with reference TRBV11-2 and TRBJ1-5, the CDR3 gives the full variable domain: EAGVAQSPRYKIIEKRQSVAFWCNPISGHATLYWYQQILGQGPKLLIQFQNNGVVDDSQLPKDRFSAERLKGVDSTLKIQPAKLEDSAVYLCASSNLGEGQPQHFGDGTRLSIL.

The chain uses TRBV6-6 and TRBJ2-7, with TRBD2 matching 13 bases. Germline trimming cut 5 bases from V and 2 bases from J; bases unmatched to any gene: 3. The CDR3 is 15 residues long. The V gene's germline CDR1 is MNHNY and CDR2 SVGAGI (reference sequence). This chain's CDR3 is CASSLGTSGTYEQYF. In nucleotides, the CDR3 is TGTGCCAGCAGTCTCGGGACTAGCGGGACCTACGAGCAGTACTTC.

A single count supports this clone. The chain couples TRBV29-1 to TRBJ2-1; 9 bases map to TRBD1. There are 14 residues in the CDR3. Germline-derived CDR1 and CDR2 are SQVTM and ANQGSEA. V lost 5 bases to trimming and J lost 0 bases; unmatched junction nucleotides: 2. Here the CDR3 reads CSVRDRDSYNEQFF. The CDR3 nucleotides read TGCAGCGTTAGGGACAGGGACTCCTACAATGAGCAGTTCTTC.

The chain employs TRBV6-1 and TRBJ2-1; D unclear. The CDR3 length is 11 residues. Trimming removed 3 bases at V and 9 bases at J, with 6 bases between. CDR1 and CDR2 (germline): MNHNS, SASEGT. CDR3 region: CASSDLSEQFF. Written as DNA, the CDR3 is TGTGCCAGCAGTGATTTGAGTGAGCAGTTCTTC.

The gene calls are TRBV6-1 and TRBJ1-4; the D gene is possibly TRBD1 (5 bases). In germline, CDR1 is MNHNS, CDR2 SASEGT. There are 14 residues in the CDR3. Deletions cut 5 bases from V and 4 bases from J, with 11 bases between. CDR3 loop: CASSSGGGNEKLFF. CDR3 nucleotide sequence: TGTGCCAGCAGTTCTGGGGGGGGTAATGAAAAACTGTTTTTT.

The chain joins TRBV29-1 to TRBJ2-7; 7 bases agree with TRBD2. This CDR3 is built from 12 residues. V lost 6 bases to trimming and J lost 0 bases; unmatched junction nucleotides: 2. Germline assignment: CDR1 SQVTM and CDR2 ANQGSEA. CDR3 bases: TGCAGCGTGGGGACTAACTCCTACGAGCAGTACTTC. Protein: CSVGTNSYEQYF.

This clone was found a few times. The chain is built from TRBV10-1 and TRBJ1-3; no clear D. This CDR3 spans 11 amino acids. Germline V gene lookup returns CDR1 WNHNN and CDR2 SYGVQD (reference sequence). V was pared by 11 bases and J by 0 bases, with 5 bases between. DNA for the CDR3: TGCGCCTCGAACTCTGGAAACACCATATATTTT. Residues: CASNSGNTIYF.

The rearrangement links TRBV12-5 to TRBJ2-3, with a weak D call TRBD2 (6 bases). The CDR3 length is 16 residues. The V end lost 2 bases, the J end lost 2 bases, and 14 bases lay between the germline ends. Germline loops: CDR1 LGHNT, CDR2 FRNRAP. This CDR3 is CASGLLIGGTTDTQYF. The CDR3 nucleotides read TGTGCTAGTGGTTTGCTTATAGGAGGGACCACAGATACGCAGTATTTT.

The chain carries TRBV15 and TRBJ2-3; 8 nucleotides agree with TRBD2. With V trimmed by 1 base and J by 1 base, 7 bases remained unmatched. Germline V lookup: CDR1 LNHNV, CDR2 YYDKDF (reference sequence). The CDR3 has 17 residues. CDR3 nucleotide sequence: TGTGCCACCAGCAGAGTTTCGAGCGGGAGCGGCACAGATACGCAGTATTTT. This translates into CATSRVSSGSGTDTQYF.

The V gene is TRBV6-5, the J gene TRBJ1-2; tentatively, D is TRBD1 (5 bases). Germline V lookup: CDR1 MNHEY, CDR2 SVGAGI. Trimming took off 5 bases at V and 6 bases at J, with 16 bases between the two ends. The CDR3 length is 14 residues. Written as DNA, the CDR3 is TGTGCCAGCAGTACTTGGGGGGGGATCCATGGCTACACCTTC. Its translation is CASSTWGGIHGYTF.

V and J are TRBV30 and TRBJ2-1; D gene ambiguous. The germline V gene has CDR1 GTSNPN and CDR2 SVGIG (reference sequence). The CDR3 covers 15 residues. V was cut by 1 base and J by 4 bases, with 14 bases left in between. DNA for the CDR3: TGTGCCTGGAGTGCCGGCAGACTTACATACAATGAGCAGTTCTTC. Translated, it gives CAWSAGRLTYNEQFF.